Listed here is a single TCR beta chain. Some clones are missing from TCRdb's copy, which holds only in-frame ones; the method was immunoSEQ multiplex PCR. The sample yields approximately 85,000 clones, roughly 90% seen once. Germline V lookup: CDR1 DFQATT, CDR2 SNEGSKA (reference sequence). This CDR3 region has 11 residues. The V end lost 5 bases, the J end lost 8 bases, and 10 bases lay between the germline ends. The data belong to a study of blood T cell repertoires in COVID-19. The source of this sequence is a man over 45 with active or convalescent COVID-19. The rearrangement uses TRBV20-1 and TRBJ2-4; no reliable D call. Sequenced input: peripheral blood. The CDR3 reads CSAATRDIQYF. For the CDR3, the DNA is TGCAGTGCTGCCACCCGGGACATTCAGTACTTC.